These 15 T cell receptor beta chains were all obtained from the same sample, sequenced in a study of cytomegalovirus exposure and HLA in healthy donors. Primers for the PCR totalled 60 Vbeta and 13 Jbeta. Sequenced by immunoSEQ multiplex PCR; TCRdb stores in-frame clones only, minus some. The table has about 140,000 clones, roughly 79% seen once. The sequenced sample consisted of PBMCs. These receptors were collected from a man younger than 40 in good health and CMV-seropositive.

This clone occurred once. V usage is TRBV5-6 and J usage is TRBJ2-1; D is unclear. CDR3 length: 11 residues. The V gene lost 2 bases and the J gene lost 5 bases, with 2 bases spanning the gap. Germline CDR1 and CDR2: SGHDT and YYEEEE. As DNA, the CDR3 is TGTGCCAGCAGCTTCAACAATGAGCAGTTCTTC. Its translation: CASSFNNEQFF.

The CDR3 nucleotides read TGTGCCAGCAGTTACTTTGACAGGACAGATACGCAGTATTTT. Protein sequence: CASSYFDRTDTQYF. V gene TRBV6-5 combines with J gene TRBJ2-3; tentatively, D is TRBD1 (6 bases). Germline V gives CDR1 MNHEY, CDR2 SVGAGI. With 1 base removed from V and 3 bases from J, the gap between germline ends came to 8 bases. This CDR3 has 14 residues.

This clone has more than one count but fewer than ten. The J gene is TRBJ1-1, the V gene TRBV4-2; TRBD1 matches 8 bases. V lost 4 bases to trimming and J lost 2 bases; unmatched junction nucleotides: 6. Germline V gives CDR1 LGHNA, CDR2 YNFKEQ. This CDR3 contains 15 residues. The CDR3 loop is CASSRTPGGNTEAFF. In DNA form, the CDR3 reads TGTGCCAGCAGCCGAACCCCAGGGGGCAACACTGAAGCTTTCTTT.

V gene TRBV6-6 combines with J gene TRBJ1-1; D is unresolved. The CDR3 length is 14 residues. Trimming left V 6 bases short and J 1 base short, with 12 bases between. Germline CDR1 and CDR2: MNHNY and SVGAGI (reference sequence). CDR3 amino acids: CASSLERPNTEAFF. In nucleotides, the CDR3 is TGTGCCAGCAGCCTCGAGCGCCCGAACACTGAAGCTTTCTTT.

The chain employs TRBV29-1 and TRBJ2-1; the D is unclear. The CDR3 totals 9 residues. The germline CDR1 and CDR2 sequences are SQVTM and ANQGSEA. Trimming took off 5 bases at V and 10 bases at J, with 6 bases between the two ends. The CDR3 bases are TGCAGCGTTTACCGGGAGCAGTTCTTC. This translates into CSVYREQFF.

For this clone: The junction and the germline gene differ at one end; a read error may be behind it. Here the CDR3 reads CASSPRTGGNGGELFF. DNA of the CDR3: TGTGCCAGCTCCCCACGGACGGGGGGAAACGGCGGGGAGCTGTTTTTT. This chain links TRBV18 with TRBJ2-2; 7 bases fit TRBD2. Per germline, CDR1 KGHSH and CDR2 LQKENI. CDR3 length: 16 residues. Looking up the rest from reference TRBV18 and TRBJ2-2 gives the full variable domain: NAGVMQNPRHLVRRRGQEARLRCSPMKGHSHVYWYRQLPEEGLKFMVYLQKENIIDESGMPKERFSAEFPKEGPSILRIQQVVRGDSAAYFCASSPRTGGNGGELFFGEGSRLTVL.

The rearrangement uses TRBV27 and TRBJ1-6, with 9 bases lining up with TRBD1. This CDR3 region has 14 residues. CDR1 and CDR2 (germline): MNHEY, SMNVEV (reference sequence). After removal of 4 bases from V and 7 bases from J, the junction contained 2 bases not matched to a gene. In DNA, the CDR3 is TGTGCCAGCAGTTGGGACAGGGAAAATTCACCCCTCCACTTT. Amino acid sequence: CASSWDRENSPLHF.

The V and J genes are TRBV5-4 and TRBJ2-7, with 8 bases matching TRBD1. The germline V gene encodes CDR1 SGHNT and CDR2 YYREEE (reference sequence). Trimming at V came to 3 bases and at J to 7 bases, leaving 9 bases not matched to a gene. The CDR3 sequence is 14 residues long. The CDR3 here is CASSSSGQAGEQYF. DNA for the CDR3: TGTGCCAGCAGCTCCTCGGGACAGGCAGGGGAGCAGTACTTC.

The gene calls are TRBV5-1 and TRBJ2-1; 13 nucleotides line up with TRBD2. This CDR3 has 15 amino acids. The J segment lost 9 bases and the V segment lost 4 bases, leaving 7 bases of the junction unmatched. Germline V gene sequence: CDR1 SGHRS, CDR2 YFSETQ. The CDR3 spells CASSAGLAGEGEQFF. In nucleotides, the CDR3 is TGCGCCAGCAGCGCCGGACTAGCGGGAGAGGGTGAGCAGTTCTTC.

V and J are TRBV5-1 and TRBJ1-2; the match to TRBD1 covers 9 bases. Per the germline V gene, CDR1 is SGHRS and CDR2 is YFSETQ. Unmatched junction bases numbered 6, after V lost 0 bases and J lost 6 bases. The CDR3 is made up of 15 amino acids. The CDR3 DNA reads TGCGCCAGCAGCTTGGGACAGGGGGAATCCGATGGCTACACCTTC. This translates into CASSLGQGESDGYTF.

The V gene is TRBV6-5, the J gene TRBJ1-1, with D possibly being TRBD1 (5 bases). The germline V gene encodes CDR1 MNHEY and CDR2 SVGAGI. The V end lost 3 bases, the J end lost 3 bases, and 14 bases lay between the germline ends. The CDR3 loop spans 15 amino acids. The CDR3 spells CASSYRLVRDTEAFF. The DNA of the CDR3 is TGTGCCAGCAGTTATCGGTTAGTCAGGGACACTGAAGCTTTCTTT.

The V call is TRBV18, the J call TRBJ2-3, with a tentative D call TRBD2 (6 bases). Germline CDR1 and CDR2: KGHSH and LQKENI. CDR3 length equals 14 residues. Trimming pared 6 bases from V and 0 bases from J, leaving 10 bases between. The chain's CDR3 is CASSPGVSTDTQYF. The CDR3 coding sequence is TGTGCCAGCTCCCCGGGGGTTAGCACAGATACGCAGTATTTT.

The chain has TRBV6-1 and TRBJ1-1; TRBD1 agrees at 7 bases. V shed 4 bases and J 0 bases; nucleotides not matched to a gene: 5. The CDR3 extends over 15 amino acids. Germline-derived CDR1 and CDR2 are MNHNS and SASEGT. This chain's CDR3 is CASSGQGPMNTEAFF. DNA of the CDR3: TGTGCCAGCAGTGGACAGGGTCCTATGAACACTGAAGCTTTCTTT.

Comment on this clone: One junction end disagrees with the germline gene, perhaps due to a read error. The chain has TRBV6-5 and TRBJ1-1; the D is unclear. The CDR3 sequence is 13 residues long. Germline V gene lookup returns CDR1 MNHEY and CDR2 SVGAGI. The CDR3 reads CASSYSMNTEAFF. The CDR3 nucleotides are TGTGCCAGCAGTTACTCGATGAACACCGAAGCTTTCTTT.

V is TRBV19 and J is TRBJ1-2, with 7 bases that match TRBD1. Trimming cost V 5 bases and J 1 base; bases outside gene matches: 7. Germline assignment: CDR1 LNHDA and CDR2 SQIVND (reference sequence). This CDR3 is 15 amino acids long. The CDR3 here is CASSDPGTVNYGYTF. In DNA form, the CDR3 reads TGTGCCAGTAGTGATCCCGGGACAGTTAACTATGGCTACACCTTC.